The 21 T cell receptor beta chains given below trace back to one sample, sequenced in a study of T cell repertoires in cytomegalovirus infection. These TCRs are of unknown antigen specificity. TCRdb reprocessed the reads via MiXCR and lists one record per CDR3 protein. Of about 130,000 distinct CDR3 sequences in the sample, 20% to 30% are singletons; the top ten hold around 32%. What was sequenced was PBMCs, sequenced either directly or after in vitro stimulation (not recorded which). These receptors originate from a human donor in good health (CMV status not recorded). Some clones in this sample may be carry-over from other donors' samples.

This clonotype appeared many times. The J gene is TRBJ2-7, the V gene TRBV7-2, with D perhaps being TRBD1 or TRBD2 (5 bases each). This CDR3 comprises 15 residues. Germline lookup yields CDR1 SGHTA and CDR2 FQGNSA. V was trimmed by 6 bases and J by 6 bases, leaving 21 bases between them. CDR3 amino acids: CASSRDGDAKGEQYF. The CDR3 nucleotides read TGTGCCAGCAGTCGCGACGGGGACGCGAAGGGCGAGCAGTACTTC.

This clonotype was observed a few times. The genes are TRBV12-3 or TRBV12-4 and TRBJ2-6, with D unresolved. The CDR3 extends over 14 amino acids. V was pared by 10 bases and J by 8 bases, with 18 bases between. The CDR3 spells CATRFLSASNVLTF. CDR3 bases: TGTGCCACCCGATTTTTGAGCGCGTCCAACGTCCTGACTTTC.

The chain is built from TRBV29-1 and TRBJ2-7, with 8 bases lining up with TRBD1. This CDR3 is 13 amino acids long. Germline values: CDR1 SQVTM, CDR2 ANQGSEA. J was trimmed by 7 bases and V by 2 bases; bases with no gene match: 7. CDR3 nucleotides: TGCAGCGTTGAAAGCCAGGGGGCAAAGGAGCAGTACTTC. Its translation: CSVESQGAKEQYF.

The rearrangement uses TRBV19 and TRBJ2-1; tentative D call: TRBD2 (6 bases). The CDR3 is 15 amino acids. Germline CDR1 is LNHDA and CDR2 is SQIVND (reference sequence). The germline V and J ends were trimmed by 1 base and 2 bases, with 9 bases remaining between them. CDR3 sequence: CASSIGRGAYNEQFF. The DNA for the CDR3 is TGTGCCAGTAGTATAGGGCGGGGTGCCTACAATGAGCAGTTCTTC.

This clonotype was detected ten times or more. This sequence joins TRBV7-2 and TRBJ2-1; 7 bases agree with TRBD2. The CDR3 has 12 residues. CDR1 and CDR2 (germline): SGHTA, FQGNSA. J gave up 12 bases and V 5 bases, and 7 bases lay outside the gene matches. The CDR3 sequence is CASSLMRGGQFF. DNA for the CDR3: TGTGCCAGCAGCCTAATGCGCGGGGGGCAGTTCTTC.

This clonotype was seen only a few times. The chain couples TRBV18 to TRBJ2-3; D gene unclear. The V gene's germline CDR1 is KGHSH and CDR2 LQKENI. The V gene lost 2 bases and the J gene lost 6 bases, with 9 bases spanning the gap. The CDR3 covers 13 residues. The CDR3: CASSPGFPDTQYF. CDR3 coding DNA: TGTGCCAGCTCACCAGGGTTCCCGGATACGCAGTATTTT.

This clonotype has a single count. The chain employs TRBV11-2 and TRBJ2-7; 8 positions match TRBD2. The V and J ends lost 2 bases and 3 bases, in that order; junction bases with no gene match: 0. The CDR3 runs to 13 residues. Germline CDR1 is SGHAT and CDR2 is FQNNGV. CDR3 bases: TGTGCCAGCAGCTTAAGCGGGAGCTACGAGCAGTACGTC. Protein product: CASSLSGSYEQYV.

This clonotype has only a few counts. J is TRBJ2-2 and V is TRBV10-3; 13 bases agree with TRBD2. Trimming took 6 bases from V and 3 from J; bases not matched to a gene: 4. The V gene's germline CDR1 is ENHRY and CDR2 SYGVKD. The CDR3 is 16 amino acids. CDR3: CAIRPGTSGDTGELFF. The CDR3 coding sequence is TGTGCCATCAGGCCCGGGACTAGCGGGGACACCGGGGAGCTGTTTTTT.

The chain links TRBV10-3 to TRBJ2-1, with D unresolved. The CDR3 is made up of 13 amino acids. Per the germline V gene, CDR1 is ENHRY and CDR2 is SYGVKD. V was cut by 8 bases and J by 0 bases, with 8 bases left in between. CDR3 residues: CAIGPSSYNEQFF. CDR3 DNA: TGTGCCATCGGACCCAGCTCCTACAATGAGCAGTTCTTC.

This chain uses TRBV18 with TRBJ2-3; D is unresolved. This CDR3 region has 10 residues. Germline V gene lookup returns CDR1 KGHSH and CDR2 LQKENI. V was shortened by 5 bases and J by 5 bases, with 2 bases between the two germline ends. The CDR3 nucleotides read TGTGCCAGCTCAGGAGATACGCAGTATTTT. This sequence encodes CASSGDTQYF.

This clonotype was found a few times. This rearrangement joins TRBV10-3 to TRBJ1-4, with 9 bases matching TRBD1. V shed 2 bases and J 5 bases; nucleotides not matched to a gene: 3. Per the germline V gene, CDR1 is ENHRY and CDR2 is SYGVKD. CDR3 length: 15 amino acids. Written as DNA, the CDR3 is TGTGCCATCAGTGAGACCGGGACAGGGAATGAAAAACTGTTTTTT. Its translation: CAISETGTGNEKLFF.

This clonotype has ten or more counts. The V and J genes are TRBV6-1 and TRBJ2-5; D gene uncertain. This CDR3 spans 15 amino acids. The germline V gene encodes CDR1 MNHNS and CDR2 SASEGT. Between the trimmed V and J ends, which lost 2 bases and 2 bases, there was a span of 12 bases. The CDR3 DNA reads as TGTGCCAGCAGTGAATTGTCGATGAAACAAGAGACCCAGTACTTC. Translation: CASSELSMKQETQYF.

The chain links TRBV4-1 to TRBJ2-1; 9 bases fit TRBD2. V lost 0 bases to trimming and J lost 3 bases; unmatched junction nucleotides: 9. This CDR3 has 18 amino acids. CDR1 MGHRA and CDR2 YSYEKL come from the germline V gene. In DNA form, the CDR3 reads TGCGCCAGCAGCCAAGAGGTGGGTAGCGGGAGATTCTACAATGAGCAGTTCTTC. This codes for CASSQEVGSGRFYNEQFF.

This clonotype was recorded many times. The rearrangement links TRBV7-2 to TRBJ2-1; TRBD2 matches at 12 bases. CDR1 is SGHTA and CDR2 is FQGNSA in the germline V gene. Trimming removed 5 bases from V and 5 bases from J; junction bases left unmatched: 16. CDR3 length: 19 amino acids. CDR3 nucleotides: TGTGCCAGCAGCGTAAGGACTAGCGGGACTAGAACCAAGGACAATGAGCAGTTCTTC. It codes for CASSVRTSGTRTKDNEQFF.

The CDR3 DNA reads as TGCAGTGCTAGAAGTCTAGCGGGAAACAATGAGCAGTTCTTC. As protein: CSARSLAGNNEQFF. The V call is TRBV20-1, the J call TRBJ2-1; the match to TRBD2 covers 9 bases. The CDR3 runs to 14 residues. With V trimmed by 2 bases and J by 5 bases, 4 bases remained unmatched. Germline assignment: CDR1 DFQATT and CDR2 SNEGSKA (reference sequence).

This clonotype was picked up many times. Here the CDR3 reads CASSSYTGARYSGANVLTF. CDR3 in DNA: TGTGCCAGCAGCTCCTATACAGGGGCTCGTTACTCTGGGGCCAACGTCCTGACTTTC. The chain employs TRBV11-2 and TRBJ2-6, with TRBD1 identical over 7 bases. The CDR3 covers 19 residues. The germline V gene has CDR1 SGHAT and CDR2 FQNNGV. The V segment lost 4 bases and the J segment 0 bases; nucleotides outside the gene matches: 12.

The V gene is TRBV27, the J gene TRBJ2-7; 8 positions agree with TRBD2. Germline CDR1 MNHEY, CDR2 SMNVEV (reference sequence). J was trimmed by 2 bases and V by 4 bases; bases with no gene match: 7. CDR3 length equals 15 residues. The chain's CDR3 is CASSSIAGSAYEQYF. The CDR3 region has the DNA TGTGCCAGCAGTTCAATAGCGGGATCAGCCTACGAGCAGTACTTC.

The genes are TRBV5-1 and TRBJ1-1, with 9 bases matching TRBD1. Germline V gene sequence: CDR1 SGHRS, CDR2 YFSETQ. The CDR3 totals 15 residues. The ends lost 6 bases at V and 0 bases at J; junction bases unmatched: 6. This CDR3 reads CASMRTGAVNTEAFF. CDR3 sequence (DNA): TGCGCCAGCATGCGGACAGGGGCGGTGAACACTGAAGCTTTCTTT.

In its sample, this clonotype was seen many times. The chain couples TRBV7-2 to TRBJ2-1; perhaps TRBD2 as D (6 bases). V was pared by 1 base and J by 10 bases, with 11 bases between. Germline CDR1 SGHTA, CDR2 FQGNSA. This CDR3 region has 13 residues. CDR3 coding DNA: TGTGCCAGCAGCTTAGATCTCGGGGGAGAGCAGTTCTTC. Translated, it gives CASSLDLGGEQFF.

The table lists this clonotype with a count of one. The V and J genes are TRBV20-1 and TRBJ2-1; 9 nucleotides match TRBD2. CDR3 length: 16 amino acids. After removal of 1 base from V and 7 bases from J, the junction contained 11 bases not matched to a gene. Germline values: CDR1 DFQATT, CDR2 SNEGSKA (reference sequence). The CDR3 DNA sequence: TGCAGTGCTAGAGGATCGCGGGAGGGCCTTAAGAATGAGCAGTTCTTC. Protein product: CSARGSREGLKNEQFF.

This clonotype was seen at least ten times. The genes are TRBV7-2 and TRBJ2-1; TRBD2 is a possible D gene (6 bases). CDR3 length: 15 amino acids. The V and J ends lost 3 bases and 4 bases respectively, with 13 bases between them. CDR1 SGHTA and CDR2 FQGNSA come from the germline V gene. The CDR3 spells CASSFLATRYNEQFF. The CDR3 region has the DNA TGTGCCAGCAGCTTCCTAGCGACCAGGTACAATGAGCAGTTCTTC.